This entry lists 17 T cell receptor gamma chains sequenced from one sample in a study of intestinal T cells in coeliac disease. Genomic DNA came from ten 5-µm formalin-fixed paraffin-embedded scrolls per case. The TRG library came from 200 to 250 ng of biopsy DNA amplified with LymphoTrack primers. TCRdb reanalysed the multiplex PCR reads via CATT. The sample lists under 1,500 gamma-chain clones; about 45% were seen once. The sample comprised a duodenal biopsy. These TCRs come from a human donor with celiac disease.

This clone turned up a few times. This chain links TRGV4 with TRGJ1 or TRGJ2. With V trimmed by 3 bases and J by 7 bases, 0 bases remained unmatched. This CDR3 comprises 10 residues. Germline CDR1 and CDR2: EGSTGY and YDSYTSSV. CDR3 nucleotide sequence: TGTGCCACCTGGGATTATAAGAAACTCTTT. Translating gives CATWDYKKLF.

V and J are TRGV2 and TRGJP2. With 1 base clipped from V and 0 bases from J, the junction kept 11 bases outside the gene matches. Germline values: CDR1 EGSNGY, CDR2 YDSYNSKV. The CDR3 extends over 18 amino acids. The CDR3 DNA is TGTGCCACCTGGGACGGTCCCCCCATATATAGTAGTGATTGGATCAAGACGTTT. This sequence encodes CATWDGPPIYSSDWIKTF.

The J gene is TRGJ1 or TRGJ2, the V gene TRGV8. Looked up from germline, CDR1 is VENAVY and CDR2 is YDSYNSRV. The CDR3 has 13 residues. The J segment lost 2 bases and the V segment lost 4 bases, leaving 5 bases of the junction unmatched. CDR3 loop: CATWEADYYKKLF. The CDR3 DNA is TGTGCCACCTGGGAGGCGGATTATTATAAGAAACTCTTT.

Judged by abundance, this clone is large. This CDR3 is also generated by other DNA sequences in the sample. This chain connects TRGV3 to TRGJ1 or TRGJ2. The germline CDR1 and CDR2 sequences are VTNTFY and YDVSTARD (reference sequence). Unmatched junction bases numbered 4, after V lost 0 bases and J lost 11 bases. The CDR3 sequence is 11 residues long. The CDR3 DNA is TGTGCCACCTGGGACAGGCCGGAGAAACTCTTT. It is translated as CATWDRPEKLF.

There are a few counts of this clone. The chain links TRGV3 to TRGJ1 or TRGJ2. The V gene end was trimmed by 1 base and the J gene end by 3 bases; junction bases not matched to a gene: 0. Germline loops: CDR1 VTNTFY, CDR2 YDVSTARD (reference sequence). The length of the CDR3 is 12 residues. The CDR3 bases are TGTGCCACCTGGGACAGTTATTATAAGAAACTCTTT. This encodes CATWDSYYKKLF.

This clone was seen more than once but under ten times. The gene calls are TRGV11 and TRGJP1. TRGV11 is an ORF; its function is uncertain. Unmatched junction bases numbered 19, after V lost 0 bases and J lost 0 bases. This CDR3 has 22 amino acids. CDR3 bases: TGTGCCTGCTGGATTAGGCACCCGGGCCTATCCCCCTCTAATACCACTGGTTGGTTCAAGATATTT. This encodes CACWIRHPGLSPSNTTGWFKIF.

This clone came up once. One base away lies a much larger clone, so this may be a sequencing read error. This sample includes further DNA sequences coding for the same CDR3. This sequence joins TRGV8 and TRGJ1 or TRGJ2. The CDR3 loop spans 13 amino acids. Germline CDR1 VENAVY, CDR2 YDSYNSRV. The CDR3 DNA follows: TGTGCCACCTGGGATGCGTATTATTATAAGAAACTCTTC. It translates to CATWDAYYYKKLF.

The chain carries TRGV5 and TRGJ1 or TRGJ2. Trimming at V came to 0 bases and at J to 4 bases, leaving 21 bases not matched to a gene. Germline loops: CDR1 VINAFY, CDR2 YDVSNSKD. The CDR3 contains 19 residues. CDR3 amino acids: CATWDRLTPLLSQYYKKLF. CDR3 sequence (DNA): TGTGCCACCTGGGACAGGCTAACCCCCCTTCTCTCTCAATATTATAAGAAACTCTTT.

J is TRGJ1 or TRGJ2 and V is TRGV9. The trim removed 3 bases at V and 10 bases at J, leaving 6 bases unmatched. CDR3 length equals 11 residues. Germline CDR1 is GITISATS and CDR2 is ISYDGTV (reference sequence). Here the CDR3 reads CALWEYLKKLF. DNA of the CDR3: TGTGCCTTGTGGGAGTATCTGAAGAAACTCTTT.

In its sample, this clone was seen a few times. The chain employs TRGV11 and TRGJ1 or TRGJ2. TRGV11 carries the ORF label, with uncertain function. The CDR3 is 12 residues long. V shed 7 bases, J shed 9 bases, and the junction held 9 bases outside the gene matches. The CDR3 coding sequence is TGTGCCTGCTGGATCTTCCCCAGTAAGAAACTCTTT. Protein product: CACWIFPSKKLF.

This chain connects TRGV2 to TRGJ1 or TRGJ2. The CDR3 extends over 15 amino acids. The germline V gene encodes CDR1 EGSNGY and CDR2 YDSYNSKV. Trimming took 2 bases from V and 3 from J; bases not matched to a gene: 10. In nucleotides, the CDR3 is TGTGCCACCTGGGACGCTCCCTCCACTTATTATAAGAAACTCTTT. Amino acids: CATWDAPSTYYKKLF.

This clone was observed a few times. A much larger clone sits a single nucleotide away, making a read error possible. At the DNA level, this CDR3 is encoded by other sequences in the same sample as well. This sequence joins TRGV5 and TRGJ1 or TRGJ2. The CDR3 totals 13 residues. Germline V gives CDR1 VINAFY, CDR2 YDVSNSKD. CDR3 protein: CATWDRIYYKKLF. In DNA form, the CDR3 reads TGTGCCACCTGGGACAGGATTTATTATAAGAAACTCTTC.

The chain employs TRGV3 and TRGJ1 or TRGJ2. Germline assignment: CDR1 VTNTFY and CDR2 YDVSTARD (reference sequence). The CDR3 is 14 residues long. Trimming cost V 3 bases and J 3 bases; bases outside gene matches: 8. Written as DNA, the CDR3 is TGTGCCACCTGGGACGGACAAAGTTATTATAAGAAACTCTTT. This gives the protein CATWDGQSYYKKLF.

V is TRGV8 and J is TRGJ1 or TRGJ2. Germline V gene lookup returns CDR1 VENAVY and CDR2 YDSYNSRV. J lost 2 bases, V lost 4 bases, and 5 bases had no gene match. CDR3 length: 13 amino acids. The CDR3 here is CATWEQHYYKKLF. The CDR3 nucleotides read TGTGCCACCTGGGAACAGCATTATTATAAGAAACTCTTT.

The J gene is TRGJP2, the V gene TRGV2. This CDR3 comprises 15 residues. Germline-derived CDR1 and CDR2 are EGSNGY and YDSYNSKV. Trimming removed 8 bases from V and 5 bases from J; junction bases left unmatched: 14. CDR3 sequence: CATLGRAKSDWIKTF. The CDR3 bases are TGTGCCACCTTGGGACGGGCGAAGAGTGATTGGATCAAGACGTTT.

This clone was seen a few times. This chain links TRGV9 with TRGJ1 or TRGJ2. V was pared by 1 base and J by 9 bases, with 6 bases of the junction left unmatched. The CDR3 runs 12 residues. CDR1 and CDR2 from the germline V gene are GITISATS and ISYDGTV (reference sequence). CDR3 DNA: TGTGCCTTGTGGGAGGTCGTGGTTAAGAAACTCTTT. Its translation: CALWEVVVKKLF.

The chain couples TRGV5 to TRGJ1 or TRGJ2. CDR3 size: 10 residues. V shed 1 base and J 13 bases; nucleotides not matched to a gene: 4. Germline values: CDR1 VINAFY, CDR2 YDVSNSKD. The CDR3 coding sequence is TGTGCCACCTGGGACAGACCCAAACTCTTT. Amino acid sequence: CATWDRPKLF.